This T cell receptor (beta chain) was documented in a study of regulatory T cells in long-lasting Graves disease. The study, taken as a whole, reports: There was favoring of TRBV28, TRBJ1-2 and TRBJ2-5 in persistent disease. Reduced TCR diversity was observed in persistent Graves' patients versus newly diagnosed patients. Whereas around 970 public clonotypes were shared by new patients, persistent patients shared more, at some 3,000.

Described time point: persistent/refractory GD, antithyroid drugs over 5 years with positive TRAb. Construction of the TCR library relied on RNA isolated from PBMCs. The peripheral blood volume drawn was 8 to 9.5 milliliters, and it was collected into EDTA tubes. TCR beta libraries were built with iRepertoire HTBI primers and Arm-PCR of CDR3 regions. TCRdb fed the multiplex PCR reads into MiXCR, producing one record per CDR3 protein. The profile shows a few hundred thousand distinct CDR3 sequences, around 23% of them singletons. Details on this clonotype: What it recognizes is unknown.

The length of the CDR3 is 13 residues. V was shortened by 7 bases and J by 0 bases, with 13 bases between the two germline ends. Germline-derived CDR1 and CDR2 are DFQATT and SNEGSKA (reference sequence). This sequence was found in a woman aged 40 to 49 with Graves disease. This material consisted of peripheral blood mononuclear cells (PBMCs), taken when the disease was refractory, from a patient treated with antithyroid drugs. The chain is built from TRBV20-1 and TRBJ2-7, with D hard to call. For the CDR3, the DNA is TGCAGTGTAGTAGGAGTCAGCTCCTACGAGCAGTACTTC. It yields the protein CSVVGVSSYEQYF.